These 18 T cell receptor beta chains were all obtained from the same sample, sequenced in a study of T cell repertoires in cytomegalovirus infection. TCRdb reprocessed the reads with MiXCR, giving one entry per CDR3 protein. The data hold around 740,000 distinct CDR3 sequences, with less than 40% observed a single time. Sequences were obtained from PBMCs. The source of these receptors is a human donor in good health (CMV status not recorded). Some clones in this sample may be carry-over from other donors' samples.

The rearrangement uses TRBV4-1 and TRBJ1-2; D gene ambiguous. V was shortened by 4 bases and J by 4 bases, with 16 bases between the two germline ends. Germline CDR1 reads MGHRA; CDR2 reads YSYEKL. The CDR3 is 15 residues long. In DNA, the CDR3 is TGCGCCAGCAGCCCCCTTGAGGACCCAATCTATGGCTACACCTTC. It specifies CASSPLEDPIYGYTF.

In this sample, this clonotype turned up a few times. The chain carries TRBV7-6 and TRBJ2-7; TRBD2 matches 9 bases. There are 17 residues in the CDR3. Looked up from germline, CDR1 is SGHVS and CDR2 is FNYEAQ. The J segment lost 0 bases and the V segment lost 0 bases, leaving 6 bases of the junction unmatched. The CDR3 DNA follows: TGTGCCAGCAGCTTAGCGCTCTCTAGCGGGGCCTCCTACGAGCAGTACTTC. As protein: CASSLALSSGASYEQYF.

The chain joins TRBV6-1 to TRBJ2-2; 9 nucleotides line up with TRBD1. The CDR3 length is 15 residues. Trimming at V came to 7 bases and at J to 4 bases, leaving 7 bases not matched to a gene. Per germline, CDR1 MNHNS and CDR2 SASEGT. The CDR3 coding sequence is TGTGCCAGCAACCGACAGGGGGAGAGCACCGGGGAGCTGTTTTTT. Amino acids: CASNRQGESTGELFF.

The rearrangement uses TRBV7-9 and TRBJ2-7; 10 bases map to TRBD1. Germline lookup yields CDR1 SEHNR and CDR2 FQNEAQ (reference sequence). The CDR3 extends over 15 amino acids. V dropped 5 bases and J dropped 6; count of bases not matched to a gene: 10. The chain's CDR3 is CASSPRTGGGSEQYF. The DNA of the CDR3 is TGTGCCAGCAGCCCCCGGACAGGGGGGGGATCCGAGCAGTACTTC.

This rearrangement joins TRBV7-8 to TRBJ2-7; 7 nucleotides agree with TRBD1. Germline trimming cut 7 bases from V and 2 bases from J; bases unmatched to any gene: 14. This CDR3 comprises 16 residues. Germline values: CDR1 SGHVS, CDR2 FQNEAQ. The CDR3 coding sequence is TGTGCCAGCACTATGACAGGGAAGGTGTCTGCCTACGAGCAGTACTTC. Encoded protein: CASTMTGKVSAYEQYF.

This clonotype showed up many times. The chain recombines TRBV7-2 with TRBJ2-1; 9 nucleotides agree with TRBD2. Germline CDR1 reads SGHTA; CDR2 reads FQGNSA. This CDR3 is 12 amino acids long. With 3 bases clipped from V and 13 bases from J, the junction kept 4 bases outside the gene matches. The CDR3, as DNA: TGTGCCAGCAGCTTGCCGGGACTAGCACAGTTCTTC. Amino acids: CASSLPGLAQFF. Filled out from reference TRBV7-2 and TRBJ2-1, the complete variable domain reads GAGVSQSPSNKVTEKGKDVELRCDPISGHTALYWYRQSLGQGLEFLIYFQGNSAPDKSGLPSDRFSAERTGGSVSTLTIQRTQQEDSAVYLCASSLPGLAQFFGPGTRLTVL.

The chain has TRBV2 and TRBJ2-3, with TRBD2 matching 12 bases. The CDR3 spans 16 residues. Germline-derived CDR1 and CDR2 are SNHLY and FYNNEI. Unmatched junction bases numbered 9, after V lost 5 bases and J lost 6 bases. The DNA for the CDR3 is TGTGCCAGCAGTTTACGACTAGCGGGGGCGGGGGATACGCAGTATTTT. Protein product: CASSLRLAGAGDTQYF.

As to this clonotype: Possible read error: a much larger clone is one base away. This chain links TRBV28 with TRBJ2-5, with 11 bases aligning to TRBD2. J gave up 6 bases and V 7 bases, and 13 bases lay outside the gene matches. The CDR3 totals 16 residues. CDR1 is MDHEN and CDR2 is SYDVKM in the germline V gene. CDR3 sequence reads: CASNPLTSGSVKTQYF. The CDR3 region has the DNA TGTGCCAGCAATCCCCTTACTAGCGGGAGTGTGAAGACCCAGTACTTC.

V is TRBV10-2 and J is TRBJ2-7; D could derive from TRBD1 or TRBD2 (5 bases each). This CDR3 has 13 amino acids. Germline loops: CDR1 WSHSY, CDR2 SAAADI. V was pared by 3 bases and J by 6 bases, with 12 bases between. CDR3 nucleotide sequence: TGCGCCAGCAGTGATCCGGGGCGGGCCGAGCAGTACTTC. Translation gives CASSDPGRAEQYF.

V is TRBV25-1 and J is TRBJ2-7; D assignment may be TRBD1 or TRBD2 (5 bases each). Germline values: CDR1 MGHDK, CDR2 SYGVNS. The ends were cut back, 3 bases at V and 4 bases at J, with 13 bases in the middle. This CDR3 contains 14 residues. CDR3 residues: CASSDPGWGYEQYF. Here the CDR3 DNA reads TGTGCCAGCAGTGACCCCGGGTGGGGGTACGAGCAGTACTTC.

Concerning this clonotype: Here the CDR3 omits its conserved ending phenylalanine or tryptophan, so a read error is the likely source. This rearrangement joins TRBV7-8 to TRBJ1-1; perhaps TRBD1 as D (5 bases). Germline-derived CDR1 and CDR2 are SGHVS and FQNEAQ. The CDR3 sequence is 15 residues long. The V and J ends lost 5 bases and 2 bases respectively, with 15 bases between them. Here the CDR3 reads CASSIRTSVNTEAFC. CDR3 nucleotide sequence: TGTGCCAGCAGCATACGGACAAGCGTTAACACTGAAGCTTTCTGT.

This sequence joins TRBV12-3 or TRBV12-4 and TRBJ2-3; D might be TRBD1 (6 bases). V lost 6 bases and J 8 bases, leaving 15 bases between the germline ends. CDR3 length: 13 amino acids. CDR3 DNA sequence: TGTGCCAGCAGCGTAGGGGGAAGGGCTACGCAGTATTTT. Translation: CASSVGGRATQYF.

The chain recombines TRBV28 with TRBJ2-7; 9 positions agree with TRBD2. The CDR3 runs 15 residues. The J segment lost 2 bases and the V segment lost 1 base, leaving 3 bases of the junction unmatched. CDR1 is MDHEN and CDR2 is SYDVKM in the germline V gene. The CDR3 sequence is CASSLYGLAPYEQYF. DNA of the CDR3: TGTGCCAGCAGTTTATACGGACTAGCGCCCTACGAGCAGTACTTC.

The chain recombines TRBV20-1 with TRBJ2-3; 11 bases align to TRBD2. Looked up from germline, CDR1 is DFQATT and CDR2 is SNEGSKA (reference sequence). The junction had 6 bases not matched to a gene; V was cut back by 3 bases and J by 4 bases. The CDR3 runs to 15 residues. Here the CDR3 reads CSASQLAGVADTQYF. In DNA, the CDR3 is TGCAGTGCTAGTCAACTAGCGGGAGTGGCAGATACGCAGTATTTT.

The chain has TRBV10-3 and TRBJ2-3, with D possibly matching TRBD2 (6 bases). V shed 9 bases and J shed 6 bases, with 10 bases lying between them. Germline CDR1 reads ENHRY; CDR2 reads SYGVKD. The CDR3 is made up of 11 amino acids. The CDR3 is CAILATDTQYF. The CDR3 nucleotides read TGTGCCATTCTAGCGACCGATACGCAGTATTTT.

This clonotype was seen a few times. This chain uses TRBV7-2 with TRBJ1-2, with 12 bases fitting TRBD1. CDR1 and CDR2 (germline): SGHTA, FQGNSA. The CDR3 contains 15 residues. Trimming cost V 5 bases and J 8 bases; bases outside gene matches: 9. CDR3 residues: CASSHPGQGARGYTF. CDR3 in DNA: TGTGCCAGCAGCCACCCGGGACAGGGGGCGAGGGGCTACACCTTC.

This clonotype was seen a handful of times. The chain couples TRBV5-8 to TRBJ2-6; weak D call: TRBD1 (5 bases). CDR3 length equals 18 residues. V lost 1 base and J 0 bases, leaving 14 bases between the germline ends. Germline V gives CDR1 SGHTS, CDR2 YDEGEE. In nucleotides, the CDR3 is TGTGCCAGCAGCTTGAAATACAGGTCTATCTCTGGGGCCAACGTCCTGACTTTC. It codes for CASSLKYRSISGANVLTF.

The chain has TRBV7-9 and TRBJ2-1; a weak D match, TRBD1 (6 bases). V was shortened by 4 bases and J by 9 bases, with 13 bases between the two germline ends. The CDR3 extends over 13 amino acids. Germline V gives CDR1 SEHNR, CDR2 FQNEAQ (reference sequence). The CDR3 DNA follows: TGTGCCAGCAGCTCCTGGACAGTCGGTGAGCAGTTCTTC. This codes for CASSSWTVGEQFF. The full variable domain, completed using reference TRBV7-9 and TRBJ2-1, is DTGVSQNPRHKITKRGQNVTFRCDPISEHNRLYWYRQTLGQGPEFLTYFQNEAQLEKSRLLSDRFSAERPKGSFSTLEIQRTEQGDSAMYLCASSSWTVGEQFFGPGTRLTVL.